This paragraph covers one T cell receptor beta chain sequence. The antigen is not known. This specimen belongs to a study of OX40 agonist ivuxolimab in advanced cancers. Overall study context: Prior anti-PD-1, anti-PD-L1 or anti-CTLA-4 therapy did not bar entry, and about 40% had some. Partial responses were recorded for three patients, including one with hepatocellular carcinoma and two with cutaneous melanoma. Study-wide findings and caveats: Among some nonresponders, normalized T-cell clonal expansion was also low. CD8+ T cells (on average) carried more expanded clones than CD4+ T cells.

The method was immunoSEQ multiplex PCR; TCRdb's version includes in-frame clones alone and lacks a portion of them. This sample has about 89,000 clones, with more than 70% found just once. V lost 6 bases to trimming and J lost 7 bases, with 12 bases between them. CDR3 length: 13 residues. Germline V gene data show CDR1 as SGHTA and CDR2 as FQGNSA. The clonotype was recovered from an adult with an advanced solid tumor such as melanoma, head and neck, liver or kidney cancer. This specimen consisted of CD4+ or CD8+ T cells sorted from blood, obtained in a trial of the OX40 agonist ivuxolimab. The V call is TRBV7-2, the J call TRBJ2-2; maybe TRBD1 (6 bases). In nucleotides, the CDR3 is TGTGCCAGCAGTCTTAAGGGGGTCGGGGAGCTGTTTTTT. Its translation is CASSLKGVGELFF.